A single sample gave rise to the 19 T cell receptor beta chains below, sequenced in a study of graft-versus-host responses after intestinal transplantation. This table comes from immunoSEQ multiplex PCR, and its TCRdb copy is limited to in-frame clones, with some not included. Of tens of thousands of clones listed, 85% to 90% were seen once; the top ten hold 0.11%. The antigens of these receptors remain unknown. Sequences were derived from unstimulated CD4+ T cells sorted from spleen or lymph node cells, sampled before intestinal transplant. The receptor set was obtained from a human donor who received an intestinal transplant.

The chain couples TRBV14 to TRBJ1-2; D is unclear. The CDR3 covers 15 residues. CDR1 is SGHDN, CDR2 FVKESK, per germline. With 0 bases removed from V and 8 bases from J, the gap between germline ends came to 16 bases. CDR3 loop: CASSQDLSSRGGYTF. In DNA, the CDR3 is TGTGCCAGCAGCCAAGATCTGTCCTCCCGAGGGGGCTACACCTTC. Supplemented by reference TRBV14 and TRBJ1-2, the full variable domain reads EAGVTQFPSHSVIEKGQTVTLRCDPISGHDNLYWYRRVMGKEIKFLLHFVKESKQDESGMPNNRFLAERTGGTYSTLKVQPAELEDSGVYFCASSQDLSSRGGYTFGSGTRLTVV.

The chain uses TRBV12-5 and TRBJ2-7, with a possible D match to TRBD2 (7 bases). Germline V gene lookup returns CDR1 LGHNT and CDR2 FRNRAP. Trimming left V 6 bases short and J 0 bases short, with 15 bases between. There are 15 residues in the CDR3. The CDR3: CASGNGGASSYEQYF. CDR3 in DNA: TGTGCTAGTGGAAATGGGGGGGCTTCCTCCTACGAGCAGTACTTC. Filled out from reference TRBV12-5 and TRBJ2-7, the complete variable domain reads DARVTQTPRHKVTEMGQEVTMRCQPILGHNTVFWYRQTMMQGLELLAYFRNRAPLDDSGMPKDRFSAEMPDATLATLKIQPSEPRDSAVYFCASGNGGASSYEQYFGPGTRLTVT.

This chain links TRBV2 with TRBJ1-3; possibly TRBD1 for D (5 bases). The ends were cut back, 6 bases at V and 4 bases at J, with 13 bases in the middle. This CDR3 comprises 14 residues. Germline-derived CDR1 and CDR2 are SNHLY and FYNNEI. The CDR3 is CASSPDSTGNTIYF. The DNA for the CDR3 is TGTGCCAGCAGCCCCGACAGTACCGGAAACACCATATATTTT. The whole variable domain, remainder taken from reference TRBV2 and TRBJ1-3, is EPEVTQTPSHQVTQMGQEVILRCVPISNHLYFYWYRQILGQKVEFLVSFYNNEISEKSEIFDDQFSVERPDGSNFTLKIRSTKLEDSAMYFCASSPDSTGNTIYFGEGSWLTVV.

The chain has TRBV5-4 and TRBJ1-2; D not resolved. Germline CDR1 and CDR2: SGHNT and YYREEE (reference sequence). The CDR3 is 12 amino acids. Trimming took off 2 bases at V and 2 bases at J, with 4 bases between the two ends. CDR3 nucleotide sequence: TGTGCCAGCAGCTTACAGAACTATGGCTACACCTTC. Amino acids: CASSLQNYGYTF.

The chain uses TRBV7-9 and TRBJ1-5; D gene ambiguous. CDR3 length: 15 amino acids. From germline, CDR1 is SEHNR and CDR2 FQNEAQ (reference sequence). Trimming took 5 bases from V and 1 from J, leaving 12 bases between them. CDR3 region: CASSQTTPSNQPQHF. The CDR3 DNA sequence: TGTGCCAGCAGCCAAACGACACCAAGCAATCAGCCCCAGCATTTT.

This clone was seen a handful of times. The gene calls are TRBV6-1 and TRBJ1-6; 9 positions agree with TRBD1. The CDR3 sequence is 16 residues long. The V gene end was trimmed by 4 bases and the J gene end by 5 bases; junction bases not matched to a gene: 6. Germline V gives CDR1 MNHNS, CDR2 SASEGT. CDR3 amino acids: CASSAGQGWDNSPLHF. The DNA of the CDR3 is TGTGCCAGCAGTGCGGGACAGGGATGGGATAATTCACCCCTCCACTTT.

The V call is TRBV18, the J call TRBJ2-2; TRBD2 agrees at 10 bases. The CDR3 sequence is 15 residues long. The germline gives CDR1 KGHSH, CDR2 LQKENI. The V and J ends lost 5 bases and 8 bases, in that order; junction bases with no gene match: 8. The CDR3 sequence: CASSSGTSERGELFF. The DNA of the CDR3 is TGTGCCAGCTCATCCGGGACTAGCGAAAGGGGGGAGCTGTTTTTT.

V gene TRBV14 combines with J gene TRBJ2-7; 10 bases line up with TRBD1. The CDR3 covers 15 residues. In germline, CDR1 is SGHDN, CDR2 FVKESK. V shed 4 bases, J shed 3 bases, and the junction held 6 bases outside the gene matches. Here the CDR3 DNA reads TGTGCCAGCAGCCGAGGGAGGGACAGGGGCTACGAGCAGTACTTC. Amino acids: CASSRGRDRGYEQYF.

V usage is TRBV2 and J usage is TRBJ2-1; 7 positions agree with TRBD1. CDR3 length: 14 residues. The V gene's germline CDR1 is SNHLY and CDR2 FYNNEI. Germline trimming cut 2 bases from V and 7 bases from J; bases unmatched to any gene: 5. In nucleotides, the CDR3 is TGTGCCAGCAGTGAAATGACAGGGCAGAATGAGCAGTTCTTC. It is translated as CASSEMTGQNEQFF.

The CDR3 DNA is TGTGCCAGCAGCTTAGCCGGGGGGCCTGGCTACACCTTC. Translated, it gives CASSLAGGPGYTF. The rearrangement links TRBV7-8 to TRBJ1-2, with D possibly TRBD1 on 6 matching bases. V gave up 0 bases and J gave up 7 bases, with 9 bases separating them. The CDR3 is 13 residues long. Germline V lookup: CDR1 SGHVS, CDR2 FQNEAQ.

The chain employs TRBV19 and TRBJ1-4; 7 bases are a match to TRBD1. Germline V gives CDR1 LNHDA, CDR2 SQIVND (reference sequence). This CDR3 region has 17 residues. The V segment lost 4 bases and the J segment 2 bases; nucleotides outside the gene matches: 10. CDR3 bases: TGTGCCAGTAGTAGGCGACAGGGTCTTCCGACTAATGAAAAACTGTTTTTT. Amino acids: CASSRRQGLPTNEKLFF.

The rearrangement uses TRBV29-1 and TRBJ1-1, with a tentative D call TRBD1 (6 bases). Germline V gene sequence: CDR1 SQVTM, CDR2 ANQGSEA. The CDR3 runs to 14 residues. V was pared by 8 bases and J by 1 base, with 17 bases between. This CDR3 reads CSFPQGKKNTEAFF. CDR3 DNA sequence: TGCAGCTTCCCTCAGGGGAAGAAGAACACTGAAGCTTTCTTT.

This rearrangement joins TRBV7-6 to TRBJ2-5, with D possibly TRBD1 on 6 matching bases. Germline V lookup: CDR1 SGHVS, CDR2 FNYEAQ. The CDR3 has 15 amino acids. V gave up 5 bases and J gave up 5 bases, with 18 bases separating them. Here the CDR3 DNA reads TGTGCCAGCAGCCCGCAGAGTTGGGGGCCGGAGACCCAGTACTTC. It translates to CASSPQSWGPETQYF.

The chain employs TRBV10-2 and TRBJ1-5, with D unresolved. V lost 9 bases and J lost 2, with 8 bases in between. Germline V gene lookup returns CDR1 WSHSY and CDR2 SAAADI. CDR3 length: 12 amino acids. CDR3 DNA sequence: TGCGCCAGTAGAAGTGGCAATCAGCCCCAGCATTTT. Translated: CASRSGNQPQHF.

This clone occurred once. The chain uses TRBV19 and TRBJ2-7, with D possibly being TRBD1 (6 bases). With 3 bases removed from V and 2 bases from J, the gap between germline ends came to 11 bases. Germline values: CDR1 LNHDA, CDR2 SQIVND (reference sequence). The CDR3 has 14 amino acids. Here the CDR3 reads CASSMVDRTYEQYF. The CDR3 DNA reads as TGTGCCAGTAGTATGGTGGACAGAACCTACGAGCAGTACTTC.

The CDR3 DNA reads TGTGCCAGCTCACCTGGGCGGATGGAGGGCACTGAAGCTTTCTTT. It yields the protein CASSPGRMEGTEAFF. V gene TRBV18 combines with J gene TRBJ1-1; D gene uncertain. CDR3 size: 15 residues. V was pared by 3 bases and J by 4 bases, with 15 bases between. Germline V lookup: CDR1 KGHSH, CDR2 LQKENI. The full variable domain, rest sourced from reference TRBV18 and TRBJ1-1, is NAGVMQNPRHLVRRRGQEARLRCSPMKGHSHVYWYRQLPEEGLKFMVYLQKENIIDESGMPKERFSAEFPKEGPSILRIQQVVRGDSAAYFCASSPGRMEGTEAFFGQGTRLTVV.

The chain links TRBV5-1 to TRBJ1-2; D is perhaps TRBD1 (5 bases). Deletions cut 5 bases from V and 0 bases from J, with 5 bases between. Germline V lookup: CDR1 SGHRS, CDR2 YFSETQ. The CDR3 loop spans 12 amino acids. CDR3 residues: CASRTANYGYTF. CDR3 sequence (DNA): TGCGCCAGCAGGACAGCTAACTATGGCTACACCTTC.

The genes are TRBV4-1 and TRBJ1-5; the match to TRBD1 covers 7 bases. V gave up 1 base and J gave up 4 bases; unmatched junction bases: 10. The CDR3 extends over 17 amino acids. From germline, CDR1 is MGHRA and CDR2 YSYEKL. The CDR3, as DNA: TGCGCCAGCAGCCAAGTTCCTGCCGACAGGGTTAATCAGCCCCAGCATTTT. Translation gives CASSQVPADRVNQPQHF.

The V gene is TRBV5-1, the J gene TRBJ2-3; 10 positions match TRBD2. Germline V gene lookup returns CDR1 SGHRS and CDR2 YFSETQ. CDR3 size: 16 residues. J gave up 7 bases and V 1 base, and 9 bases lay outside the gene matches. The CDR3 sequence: CASSLRELAGRNTQYF. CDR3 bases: TGCGCCAGCAGCTTGCGGGAACTAGCGGGGAGGAATACGCAGTATTTT.